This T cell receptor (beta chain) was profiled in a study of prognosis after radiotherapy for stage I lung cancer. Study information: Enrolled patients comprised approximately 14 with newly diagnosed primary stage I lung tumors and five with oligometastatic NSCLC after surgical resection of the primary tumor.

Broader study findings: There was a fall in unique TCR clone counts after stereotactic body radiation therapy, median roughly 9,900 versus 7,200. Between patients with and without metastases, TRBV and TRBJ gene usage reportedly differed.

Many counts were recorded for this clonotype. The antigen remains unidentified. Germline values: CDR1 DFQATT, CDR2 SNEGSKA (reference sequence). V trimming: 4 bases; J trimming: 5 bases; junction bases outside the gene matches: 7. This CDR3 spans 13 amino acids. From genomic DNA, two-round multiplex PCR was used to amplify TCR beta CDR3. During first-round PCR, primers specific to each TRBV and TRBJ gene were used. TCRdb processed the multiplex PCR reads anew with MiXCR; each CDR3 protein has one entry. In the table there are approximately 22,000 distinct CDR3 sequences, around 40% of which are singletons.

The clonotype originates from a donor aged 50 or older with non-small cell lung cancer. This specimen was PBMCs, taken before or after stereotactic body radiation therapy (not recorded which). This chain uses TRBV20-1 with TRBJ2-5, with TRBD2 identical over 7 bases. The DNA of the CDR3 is TGCAGTGCTACTCGCGGGAGCCCGGAGACCCAGTACTTC. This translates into CSATRGSPETQYF.